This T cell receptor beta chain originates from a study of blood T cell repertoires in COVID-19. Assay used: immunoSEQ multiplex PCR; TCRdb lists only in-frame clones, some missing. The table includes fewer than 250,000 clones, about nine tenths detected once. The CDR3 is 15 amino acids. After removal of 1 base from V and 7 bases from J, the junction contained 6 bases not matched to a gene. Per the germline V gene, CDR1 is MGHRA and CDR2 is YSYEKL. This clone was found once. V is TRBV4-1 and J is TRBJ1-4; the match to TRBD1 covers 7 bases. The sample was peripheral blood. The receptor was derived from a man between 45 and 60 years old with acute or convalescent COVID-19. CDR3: CASSQGSGGSEKLFF. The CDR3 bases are TGCGCCAGCAGCCAAGGGTCAGGGGGAAGTGAAAAACTGTTTTTT.